This TCR beta chain comes out of a study of vaccination effects on CD4 cells after COVID-19. Whole-study context: In the ViraFEST assay, antigen-specific CD4+ clonotypes were identified by expansion after peptide-pool stimulation. Samples gathered post-vaccine arrived a median of 72 days past the second dose. General study findings and limits: Marked clonal contraction was seen in infection- and vaccine-induced clones late after vaccination.

Following 10 days of culture, CD4+ T cells were isolated. The cohort was immunized with two doses of either the BNT162b2 or mRNA-1273 vaccine. Per the germline V gene, CDR1 is SGHTS and CDR2 is YDEGEE. Trimming cost V 3 bases and J 6 bases; bases outside gene matches: 4. The CDR3 is 14 amino acids. Comments on this clone: Its antigen is not identified.

Produced via immunoSEQ multiplex PCR; TCRdb's table is partial and in-frame only. Here the sample spans tens of thousands of clones, around 79% being singletons. The receptor's source is a human donor who received a COVID-19 vaccine. J is TRBJ1-2 and V is TRBV5-8, with 11 bases identical to TRBD1. Sequencing was performed on CD4+ T cells from PBMCs cultured without peptide, taken after COVID-19 vaccination. The CDR3 loop is CASSSDRGLDGYTF. The DNA of the CDR3 is TGTGCCAGCAGCTCGGACAGGGGGCTTGATGGCTACACCTTC.